Below are 15 T cell receptor beta chains sequenced from a single sample in a study of blood T cell repertoires in COVID-19. TCRdb keeps only in-frame clones here, not all; method: immunoSEQ multiplex PCR. This table holds about 130,000 clones, approximately 82% found once. Sequencing input: peripheral blood. These receptors originate from a man between 60 and 75 years old with acute or convalescent COVID-19.

V and J are TRBV9 and TRBJ2-5, with D perhaps matching TRBD1 (5 bases). Deletions cut 0 bases from V and 2 bases from J, with 8 bases between. Per the germline V gene, CDR1 is SGDLS and CDR2 is YYNGEE. This CDR3 spans 14 amino acids. The CDR3 nucleotides read TGTGCCAGCAGCGTAGTTGACAGTCAAGAGACCCAGTACTTC. This gives the protein CASSVVDSQETQYF.

J is TRBJ1-2 and V is TRBV2, with D hard to call. The CDR3 has 12 amino acids. The germline V and J ends were trimmed by 1 base and 5 bases, with 5 bases remaining between them. Germline loops: CDR1 SNHLY, CDR2 FYNNEI. Here the CDR3 DNA reads TGTGCCAGCAGTGAAGTGCAGTATGGCTACACCTTC. It translates to CASSEVQYGYTF.

This chain links TRBV10-1 with TRBJ2-2, with a possible D match to TRBD2 (5 bases). V lost 6 bases and J lost 5, with 10 bases in between. CDR1 is WNHNN, CDR2 SYGVQD, per germline (reference sequence). The CDR3 totals 13 residues. The CDR3 spells CASRSTGTGELFF. DNA for the CDR3: TGCGCCAGCAGAAGTACGGGGACCGGGGAGCTGTTTTTT.

The J gene is TRBJ2-1, the V gene TRBV7-9; 7 bases match TRBD2. J was trimmed by 3 bases and V by 8 bases; bases with no gene match: 7. This CDR3 contains 14 residues. Germline V gene data show CDR1 as SEHNR and CDR2 as FQNEAQ (reference sequence). The CDR3 region is CASAGVAVYNEQFF. In DNA, the CDR3 is TGTGCCAGCGCGGGGGTAGCGGTCTACAATGAGCAGTTCTTC.

This chain uses TRBV6-1 with TRBJ1-6; D possibly corresponds to TRBD1 (5 bases). The CDR3 contains 13 residues. Germline V lookup: CDR1 MNHNS, CDR2 SASEGT. Trimming removed 5 bases from V and 10 bases from J, with 12 bases in between. This CDR3 reads CASSSGGGSPLHF. The CDR3 region has the DNA TGTGCCAGCAGTTCGGGGGGAGGATCACCCCTCCACTTT.

This CDR3 is CASSPQPGQGGKNTGELFF. In DNA, the CDR3 is TGTGCCAGCAGTCCCCAACCGGGACAGGGGGGAAAGAACACCGGGGAGCTGTTTTTT. The genes are TRBV28 and TRBJ2-2, with 11 positions matching TRBD1. The V gene end was trimmed by 5 bases and the J gene end by 1 base; junction bases not matched to a gene: 12. Germline CDR1 is MDHEN and CDR2 is SYDVKM. The CDR3 totals 19 residues.

The CDR3 nucleotides read TGTGCCAGCAGCCAATATAGCACAGATACGCAGTATTTT. Residues: CASSQYSTDTQYF. V usage is TRBV7-8 and J usage is TRBJ2-3; D unclear. V gave up 5 bases and J gave up 0 bases, with 6 bases separating them. This CDR3 is 13 amino acids long. CDR1 is SGHVS, CDR2 FQNEAQ, per germline.

The V call is TRBV5-1, the J call TRBJ2-2; TRBD2 aligns across 10 bases. V dropped 1 base and J dropped 5; count of bases not matched to a gene: 2. This CDR3 contains 15 residues. The germline V gene encodes CDR1 SGHRS and CDR2 YFSETQ. This chain's CDR3 is CASSLRLAGTGELFF. The CDR3, as DNA: TGCGCCAGCAGCTTGAGACTAGCGGGTACCGGGGAGCTGTTTTTT.

The chain couples TRBV24-1 to TRBJ2-1; D may be TRBD2 (6 bases). The germline V and J ends were trimmed by 6 bases and 0 bases, with 14 bases remaining between them. Germline lookup yields CDR1 KGHDR and CDR2 SFDVKD. The CDR3 is 16 amino acids. The CDR3 loop is CATSSLASSSYNEQFF. The CDR3 DNA sequence: TGTGCCACCAGTAGTCTAGCGTCGAGCTCCTACAATGAGCAGTTCTTC.

This clone has a single count. The chain joins TRBV3-1 (or the pseudogene TRBV3-2) to TRBJ2-2; D uncertain. This CDR3 spans 14 amino acids. The V end was cut by 1 base, the J end by 4 bases, with 7 bases between. The V gene's germline CDR1 is LGHDT and CDR2 YNNKEL (reference sequence). The CDR3 nucleotides are TGTGCCAGCAGCCAAGGCGGCTCCACCGGGGAGCTGTTTTTT. It yields the protein CASSQGGSTGELFF.

The chain employs TRBV6-5 and TRBJ1-2; D is uncertain. Trimming left V 4 bases short and J 4 bases short, with 10 bases between. Germline CDR1 is MNHEY and CDR2 is SVGAGI. The CDR3 extends over 13 amino acids. The CDR3 loop is CASSSREGYGYTF. The CDR3 region has the DNA TGTGCCAGCAGTTCTAGGGAGGGCTATGGCTACACCTTC.

This clone appeared once. CDR3 bases: TGTGCCAGCAAGGAGGAGAACACTGAAGCTTTCTTT. Translation gives CASKEENTEAFF. The chain is built from TRBV28 and TRBJ1-1; D is unclear. CDR3 length: 12 residues. The germline gives CDR1 MDHEN, CDR2 SYDVKM. V shed 7 bases and J shed 1 base, with 7 bases lying between them.

The genes are TRBV13 and TRBJ1-2; TRBD1 aligns across 7 bases. The CDR3 extends over 12 amino acids. Per germline, CDR1 PRHDT and CDR2 FYEKMQ (reference sequence). V lost 6 bases and J lost 5; bases outside the gene matches: 3. The CDR3 nucleotides read TGTGCCAGCAGTCAGGGACAGTATGGCTACACCTTC. Translation gives CASSQGQYGYTF.

The chain links TRBV12-5 to TRBJ2-1; the D gene is possibly TRBD1 (6 bases). The CDR3 spans 12 residues. The germline V gene has CDR1 LGHNT and CDR2 FRNRAP. The V end was cut by 0 bases, the J end by 9 bases, with 6 bases between. CDR3 DNA: TGTGCTAGTGGTTTGGTAGGGGGTGAGCAGTTCTTC. It specifies CASGLVGGEQFF.

In its sample, this clone was seen once. The V and J genes are TRBV15 and TRBJ2-1, with 8 nucleotides matching TRBD1. CDR3 length: 15 amino acids. Losses at the gene ends were 0 bases for V and 6 bases for J; bases not matched to a gene: 4. From germline, CDR1 is LNHNV and CDR2 YYDKDF (reference sequence). As DNA, the CDR3 is TGTGCCACCAGCAGAGACAGGGGGCATGGCAATGAGCAGTTCTTC. Protein product: CATSRDRGHGNEQFF.